The 23 T cell receptor beta chains reported below all come from one sample, sequenced in a study of human T cells and chemical hapten exposure. TCRdb used MiXCR to reprocess the RACE reads, holding one entry per CDR3 protein. This sample yields roughly 180,000 distinct CDR3 sequences, of which approximately 20% are seen a single time; approximately 6.4% belongs to the top ten. Time point noted: patch test 1, 2 weeks after DPC sensitization. Treatment: therapeutic diphenylcyclopropenone sensitization with weekly scalp DPC. The specimen comprised whole blood, sampled in connection with sensitization to the hapten diphenylcyclopropenone (DPC). The receptors come from a woman aged 50 to 60 with alopecia areata. Some clones in this sample may be carry-over from other donors' samples.

The CDR3 sequence is CASSLGTSGSHEQFF. The CDR3 DNA reads TGCGCCAGCAGCTTGGGGACTAGCGGGAGTCATGAGCAGTTCTTC. This chain links TRBV5-1 with TRBJ2-1; 13 nucleotides match TRBD2. V was clipped by 0 bases and J by 8 bases; unmatched bases: 2. This CDR3 region has 15 residues. The germline CDR1 and CDR2 sequences are SGHRS and YFSETQ.

V is TRBV11-2 and J is TRBJ1-2, with 9 bases matching TRBD1. The germline V gene encodes CDR1 SGHAT and CDR2 FQNNGV. The CDR3 length is 15 residues. Trimming at V came to 5 bases and at J to 7 bases, leaving 11 bases not matched to a gene. In nucleotides, the CDR3 is TGTGCCAGCAGCGGGACAGGGTCAAATTTGCGTGGCTACACCTTC. Its translation is CASSGTGSNLRGYTF.

The CDR3 region has the DNA TGTGCCAGCAGCCCCGGGACAGACTCCAATGAGCAGTTCTTC. Its protein is CASSPGTDSNEQFF. J is TRBJ2-1 and V is TRBV7-2; 7 bases map to TRBD1. Germline lookup yields CDR1 SGHTA and CDR2 FQGNSA. The trim removed 5 bases at V and 6 bases at J, leaving 7 bases unmatched. This CDR3 region has 14 residues. Using reference TRBV7-2 and TRBJ2-1 for the parts outside the CDR3, the full variable domain is GAGVSQSPSNKVTEKGKDVELRCDPISGHTALYWYRQSLGQGLEFLIYFQGNSAPDKSGLPSDRFSAERTGGSVSTLTIQRTQQEDSAVYLCASSPGTDSNEQFFGPGTRLTVL.

The chain couples TRBV5-1 to TRBJ2-7, with 11 nucleotides matching TRBD2. Losses at the gene ends were 0 bases for V and 5 bases for J; bases not matched to a gene: 4. Germline lookup yields CDR1 SGHRS and CDR2 YFSETQ. There are 15 residues in the CDR3. The CDR3 bases are TGCGCCAGCAGCTTGGTACTAGCGGGAGTCAACGAGCAGTACTTC. This gives the protein CASSLVLAGVNEQYF.

This clonotype showed up many times. The chain is built from TRBV7-9 and TRBJ2-2; perhaps TRBD2 as D (6 bases). The germline V and J ends were trimmed by 5 bases and 4 bases, with 8 bases remaining between them. The length of the CDR3 is 13 residues. The V gene's germline CDR1 is SEHNR and CDR2 FQNEAQ (reference sequence). DNA of the CDR3: TGTGCCAGCAGCAATAGCGGCACCGGGGAGCTGTTTTTT. This gives the protein CASSNSGTGELFF.

V gene TRBV12-3 or TRBV12-4 combines with J gene TRBJ2-7, with 7 bases aligning to TRBD1. The CDR3 is made up of 15 amino acids. Unmatched junction bases numbered 8, after V lost 6 bases and J lost 0 bases. The CDR3, as DNA: TGTGCCAGCAGCCCGACAGGGTCCACCTCCTACGAGCAGTACTTC. It is translated as CASSPTGSTSYEQYF.

In its sample, this clonotype was seen a few times. The V and J genes are TRBV7-9 and TRBJ2-1; TRBD2 is a possible D gene (6 bases). Trimming shortened V by 1 base and J by 5 bases, and 15 bases separated the two germline ends. CDR3 length equals 16 residues. CDR1 is SEHNR and CDR2 is FQNEAQ in the germline V gene (reference sequence). The CDR3 nucleotides are TGTGCCAGCAGCTTAGAATGGCCTAGCGTACACAATGAGCAGTTCTTC. This codes for CASSLEWPSVHNEQFF.

This rearrangement joins TRBV19 to TRBJ2-1; TRBD2 matches at 12 bases. This CDR3 spans 15 amino acids. J lost 8 bases, V lost 3 bases, and 5 bases had no gene match. The germline CDR1 and CDR2 sequences are LNHDA and SQIVND (reference sequence). The CDR3 DNA reads TGTGCCAGTAGTATGATGACTAGCGGGAGCGATGAGCAGTTCTTC. Amino acids: CASSMMTSGSDEQFF.

This clonotype came up many times. The chain couples TRBV6-5 to TRBJ1-1, with D hard to call. The germline V gene encodes CDR1 MNHEY and CDR2 SVGAGI. Trimming took 5 bases from V and 0 from J, leaving 10 bases between them. The CDR3 contains 14 residues. The CDR3 loop is CASSAGRMNTEAFF. CDR3 DNA: TGTGCCAGCAGTGCAGGAAGAATGAACACTGAAGCTTTCTTT.

This chain connects TRBV29-1 to TRBJ1-2; no clear D gene. The length of the CDR3 is 12 residues. With 0 bases removed from V and 4 bases from J, the gap between germline ends came to 6 bases. The V gene's germline CDR1 is SQVTM and CDR2 ANQGSEA. DNA of the CDR3: TGCAGCGTTGAAGATACCGGCTATGGCTACACCTTC. Translating it yields CSVEDTGYGYTF.

This clonotype occurred a few times. The chain links TRBV7-2 to TRBJ2-7; 7 positions match TRBD2. Trimming cost V 4 bases and J 2 bases; bases outside gene matches: 17. The CDR3 loop spans 18 amino acids. Per the germline V gene, CDR1 is SGHTA and CDR2 is FQGNSA. The CDR3 spells CASSSIAPAGKRTYEQYF. In nucleotides, the CDR3 is TGTGCCAGCAGCTCTATCGCCCCAGCGGGAAAACGCACCTACGAGCAGTACTTC.

The rearrangement links TRBV5-6 to TRBJ1-1; no clear D gene. CDR3 length: 13 residues. The ends were cut back, 6 bases at V and 7 bases at J, with 16 bases in the middle. CDR1 is SGHDT, CDR2 YYEEEE, per germline. The CDR3 DNA reads TGTGCCAGCACCGCCGGACGGATGATTGAAGCTTTCTTT. This translates into CASTAGRMIEAFF.

This clonotype was observed a handful of times. The chain couples TRBV20-1 to TRBJ1-1; D possibly corresponds to TRBD1 (5 bases). The germline gives CDR1 DFQATT, CDR2 SNEGSKA (reference sequence). Trimming removed 7 bases at V and 1 base at J, with 10 bases between. The length of the CDR3 is 12 residues. CDR3 in amino acids: CSVRQSNTEAFF. CDR3 sequence (DNA): TGCAGTGTCCGACAGTCGAACACTGAAGCTTTCTTT.

This clonotype was observed many times. CDR3 in amino acids: CASSLDVDGYTF. As DNA, the CDR3 is TGTGCCAGCAGCTTGGATGTGGATGGCTACACCTTC. V is TRBV5-5 and J is TRBJ1-2, with D unclear. Germline values: CDR1 SGHKS, CDR2 YYEKEE (reference sequence). This CDR3 has 12 residues. The V end was cut by 0 bases, the J end by 6 bases, with 6 bases between.

This clonotype was observed at least ten times. The V and J genes are TRBV12-3 or TRBV12-4 and TRBJ1-2, with TRBD1 as a possible D gene (6 bases). Trimming stripped 5 bases from V and 2 bases from J, with 15 bases between. This CDR3 is built from 15 residues. The CDR3 DNA reads as TGTGCCAGCAGTCCCTACAGGGATCTAAACTATGGCTACACCTTC. It specifies CASSPYRDLNYGYTF.

The V gene is TRBV20-1, the J gene TRBJ1-6; D gene unclear. CDR1 is DFQATT and CDR2 is SNEGSKA in the germline V gene (reference sequence). V shed 4 bases and J shed 4 bases, with 11 bases lying between them. The CDR3 loop spans 14 amino acids. The CDR3 is CSAKDAGYNSPLHF. CDR3 nucleotides: TGCAGTGCTAAAGACGCGGGATATAATTCACCCCTCCACTTT.

This chain links TRBV6-1 with TRBJ1-1, with a tentative D call TRBD1 (5 bases). The germline CDR1 and CDR2 sequences are MNHNS and SASEGT. The CDR3 spans 13 residues. V was trimmed by 6 bases and J by 0 bases, leaving 8 bases between them. In DNA, the CDR3 is TGTGCCAGCAGGGGACTGATGAACACTGAAGCTTTCTTT. Translated, it gives CASRGLMNTEAFF.

This clonotype has a handful of counts. A read error may account for a junction end that differs from germline. This rearrangement joins TRBV29-1 to TRBJ1-1, with D possibly TRBD1 on 6 matching bases. The germline CDR1 and CDR2 sequences are SQVTM and ANQGSEA. CDR3 length equals 14 residues. The CDR3 coding sequence is TGCAGCGGTGAACCTACAGGGTCTAGGACTGAAGCTTTCTTT. Residues: CSGEPTGSRTEAFF.

The chain has TRBV5-1 and TRBJ2-1, with no clear D. Trimming left V 5 bases short and J 3 bases short, with 3 bases between. The CDR3 has 11 residues. Per germline, CDR1 SGHRS and CDR2 YFSETQ. CDR3 region: CASSNYNEQFF. CDR3 bases: TGCGCCAGCAGTAACTACAATGAGCAGTTCTTC.

V usage is TRBV9 and J usage is TRBJ2-2, with TRBD1 matching over 9 bases. The CDR3 totals 16 residues. Germline values: CDR1 SGDLS, CDR2 YYNGEE. J gave up 4 bases and V 4 bases, and 8 bases lay outside the gene matches. The CDR3 DNA reads TGTGCCAGCAGCATTACAGGGGGCTACCCCACCGGGGAGCTGTTTTTT. Translation: CASSITGGYPTGELFF.

The CDR3 is CASSPRFGSPYEQYF. As DNA, the CDR3 is TGTGCCAGCAGTCCTAGGTTTGGTTCCCCCTACGAGCAGTACTTC. V gene TRBV7-2 combines with J gene TRBJ2-7, with D uncertain. The CDR3 covers 15 residues. V was clipped by 6 bases and J by 2 bases, with 17 bases between them. CDR1 and CDR2 (germline): SGHTA, FQGNSA. The full variable domain, with the rest looked up from reference TRBV7-2 and TRBJ2-7, is GAGVSQSPSNKVTEKGKDVELRCDPISGHTALYWYRQSLGQGLEFLIYFQGNSAPDKSGLPSDRFSAERTGGSVSTLTIQRTQQEDSAVYLCASSPRFGSPYEQYFGPGTRLTVT.

This clonotype has only a few counts. The chain uses TRBV5-1 and TRBJ2-1, with no clear D. Looked up from germline, CDR1 is SGHRS and CDR2 is YFSETQ. This CDR3 has 12 amino acids. Trimming removed 0 bases from V and 8 bases from J, with 6 bases in between. In DNA, the CDR3 is TGCGCCAGCAGCTTGGGCCCCGATGAGCAGTTCTTC. Its translation is CASSLGPDEQFF. The variable domain in full, completed from reference TRBV5-1 and TRBJ2-1, reads KAGVTQTPRYLIKTRGQQVTLSCSPISGHRSVSWYQQTPGQGLQFLFEYFSETQRNKGNFPGRFSGRQFSNSRSEMNVSTLELGDSALYLCASSLGPDEQFFGPGTRLTVL.

This clonotype has a handful of counts. This chain links TRBV7-2 with TRBJ2-3; D gene unclear. V lost 8 bases to trimming and J lost 2 bases, with 11 bases between them. The CDR3 loop spans 13 amino acids. CDR1 is SGHTA and CDR2 is FQGNSA in the germline V gene. The CDR3 loop is CASVPATTDTQYF. The CDR3 nucleotides are TGTGCCAGCGTCCCGGCCACCACAGATACGCAGTATTTT.